This T cell receptor (beta chain) originates from a study of OX40 agonist ivuxolimab in advanced cancers. About the research overall: At 0.01 to 10 mg/kg, ivuxolimab was administered intravenously to patients every 2 weeks.

In regard to this clone: Its cognate antigen is unknown.

TCRdb keeps only in-frame clones here, not all; method: immunoSEQ multiplex PCR. This table has about 20,000 clones, approximately 70% appearing once. Study-level results: The expanded peripheral T cells' antigen specificity was not determined. Circulating CD4+ and CD8+ T cells showed clonal expansion by week 6 at 0.1 to 3.0 mg/kg.

The source material was CD4+ or CD8+ T cells sorted from blood, sampled in a trial of the OX40 agonist ivuxolimab. The receptor's source is an adult with an advanced solid tumor such as melanoma, head and neck, liver or kidney cancer.

The CDR3 DNA is TGTGCCAGCAGCGCCCCGGGACAGGGCCACGAGCAGTACTTC. It yields the protein CASSAPGQGHEQYF. The J gene is TRBJ2-7, the V gene TRBV11-3; TRBD1 agrees at 9 bases. Germline V CDR1 and CDR2: SGHNT, YENEEA. J gave up 5 bases and V 5 bases, and 7 bases lay outside the gene matches. This CDR3 is built from 14 residues.